This T cell receptor (beta chain) was identified in a study of graft-versus-host responses after intestinal transplantation. Study details: Anti-thymocyte globulin induction was given to all recipients, followed by tacrolimus and steroids for around three years.

The study, taken as a whole, reports: In patients with graft-donor T cell macrochimerism, allograft graft-versus-host to host-versus-graft clonal ratios were high. Levels of circulating GvH clones at their peak were associated with early post-transplant HvG declines.

TCRdb's copy holds only in-frame clones and misses some; the assay was immunoSEQ multiplex PCR. In the table there are 95,000 to 110,000 clones, 87% of which are singletons. Trimming removed 4 bases from V and 1 base from J, with 7 bases in between. Per germline, CDR1 MNHEY and CDR2 SMNVEV (reference sequence). The CDR3 extends over 13 amino acids. Note on this clone: Its cognate antigen is unknown.

This receptor was identified in a human donor who received an intestinal transplant. This sequence joins TRBV27 and TRBJ1-2; unclear D gene. This sample comprised unstimulated CD4+ T cells sorted from spleen or lymph node cells, obtained before intestinal transplant. The CDR3 is CASSYRDNYGYTF. The CDR3 bases are TGTGCCAGCAGTTATCGGGATAACTATGGCTACACCTTC.